A selection of T cell receptor beta chains follows, all from one sample in a study of cytomegalovirus exposure and HLA in healthy donors. Generated by immunoSEQ multiplex PCR, the TCRdb table keeps only in-frame clones and is missing some. The sample holds under 200,000 clones; more than 9.5% are singletons and the top ten take about 7.8%. The material sequenced was PBMCs. The receptors stem from a man over 45 in good health and CMV-seropositive. Each CDR3 is given with its conserved first and last residue.

TRBV19,TRBJ1-1,CASRLRGSTEAFF
TRBV11-3,TRBJ2-4,CASSPFLAAKNIQYF
TRBV12-5,TRBJ2-5,CASASRTSGGLQETQYF
TRBV11-3,TRBJ2-7,CASSPYRASYEQYF
TRBV18,TRBJ2-1,CASSAPGGGEQFF
TRBV9,TRBJ1-6,CASSFRGHSPLHF
TRBV7-2,TRBJ2-7,CASSFWTGESEQYF
TRBV28,TRBJ2-2,CASRRGGNTGELFF
TRBV21-1,TRBJ2-1,CASSKGSNNEQFF
TRBV5-6,TRBJ1-1,CASSFGLWNTEAFF
TRBV6-6,TRBJ2-4,CASSYARTVPLEYF
TRBV19,TRBJ1-2,CASNPSGEGGYTF
TRBV28,TRBJ1-5,CARRKPGGQHQHF
TRBV6-1,TRBJ2-7,CASSELAAGAQFYEQYF
TRBV6-5,TRBJ2-1,CASSYSRGINEQFF
TRBV7-2,TRBJ1-4,CASSGIGQTTKNEKLFF